This T cell receptor beta chain is drawn from a study of CD8 T cells in Susac syndrome. TCR beta sequences were obtained from blood CD8+ and CD4+ T cells. An amount of RNA that ranged from roughly 0.45 to 1 ug was reverse transcribed with random hexamers. One entry per CDR3 protein, called by TCRdb with MiXCR from the immunoSEQ multiplex PCR reads. The table lists over 150,000 distinct CDR3 sequences, about 96% of them singletons. This CDR3 contains 16 residues. J lost 0 bases, V lost 7 bases, and 8 bases had no gene match. CDR1 SGHTA and CDR2 FQGNSA come from the germline V gene. Sequencing was done on a sample of CD4+ T cells from PBMCs. The sequence was collected from a human donor with Susac syndrome. The V call is TRBV7-2, the J call TRBJ1-3; TRBD1 aligns across 8 bases. The CDR3 protein is CASTIRTGSSGNTIYF. The CDR3 DNA follows: TGTGCCAGCACCATCCGGACAGGGAGCTCTGGAAACACCATATATTTT.